This TCR beta chain is drawn from a study of T cells in Graves' hyperthyroidism and ophthalmopathy. The investigators amplified TCR beta CDR3 regions from RNA transcripts. A first-round RT-PCR of the TCR CDR3 used the HTBI primer set. In TCRdb, the multiplex PCR reads were re-called with MiXCR into one record per CDR3 protein. The sample lists 300,000 to 450,000 distinct CDR3 sequences; approximately 18% were seen once. Remarks on this clonotype: Its antigen is not known. Given a much more abundant clone one base away, this may be a read error.

Disease lasting under 3 months, a NOSPECS grade of at least 4, and a Clinical Activity Score of at least 3 were features of the ophthalmopathy patients. Study-wide results and caveats: Ophthalmopathy was distinguished from stable hyperthyroidism by 13 V-J signatures. Most thyroid clonotypes expanded above 0.001 were also detected in blood.

The TCR comes from a woman between 40 and 55 years old with Graves' ophthalmopathy. The sample consisted of blood.

The CDR3 DNA follows: TGTGCCAGCAGCTCACCCGCCCTTTACGAGCAGCACTTC. The encoded protein is CASSSPALYEQHF. J is TRBJ2-7 and V is TRBV7-9, with D uncertain. Germline CDR1 reads SEHNR; CDR2 reads FQNEAQ (reference sequence). The CDR3 consists of 13 residues.